Following are 3 T cell receptor beta chains from one sample sequenced in a study of cytomegalovirus exposure and HLA in healthy donors. In the PCR, 60 Vbeta and 13 Jbeta primers were used. Produced via immunoSEQ multiplex PCR; TCRdb's table is partial and in-frame only. The sample records about 190,000 clones, approximately 88% being singletons. Source material: PBMCs. These receptors all stem from a woman in her forties or fifties in good health and CMV-seropositive.

This chain links TRBV6-5 with TRBJ2-5; TRBD2 aligns across 10 bases. Germline CDR1 is MNHEY and CDR2 is SVGAGI. After removal of 3 bases from V and 5 bases from J, the junction contained 9 bases not matched to a gene. The CDR3 totals 16 residues. The CDR3 region is CASSYRPSGGWETQYF. In DNA, the CDR3 is TGTGCCAGCAGTTATAGGCCTAGCGGGGGCTGGGAGACCCAGTACTTC.

The rearrangement joins TRBV7-9 to TRBJ2-2, with a possible D match to TRBD2 (6 bases). The CDR3 covers 13 residues. Trimming removed 5 bases at V and 7 bases at J, with 11 bases between. Germline V gives CDR1 SEHNR, CDR2 FQNEAQ (reference sequence). The CDR3 DNA reads as TGTGCCAGCAGCCCCAGGGAGGTCGGGGAGCTGTTTTTT. It specifies CASSPREVGELFF.

The chain has TRBV6-5 and TRBJ1-4; weak D call: TRBD1 (6 bases). Germline assignment: CDR1 MNHEY and CDR2 SVGAGI. This CDR3 is 15 amino acids long. The V and J ends lost 0 bases and 8 bases respectively, with 13 bases between them. CDR3 DNA sequence: TGTGCCAGCAGTTACTCATCGGGACAAGGAGAAAAACTGTTTTTT. Encoded protein: CASSYSSGQGEKLFF.